This T cell receptor (beta chain) was profiled in a study of blood T cell repertoires in COVID-19. Everyone who took part was roughly 18 to 89 years old, and they came from fewer than 25 US areas. Germline CDR1 reads MNHEY; CDR2 reads SVGAGI. The CDR3 is 15 amino acids. After removal of 5 bases from V and 10 bases from J, the junction contained 14 bases not matched to a gene. In the authors' workflow: Estimation of nucleated cell counts was performed using reference gene primer amplification. TCRdb's copy holds only in-frame clones and misses some; the assay was immunoSEQ multiplex PCR. That table supplies the V and J calls and clone size; D and trimming were determined from the DNA. Of 250,000 to 400,000 clones detected, less than 85% appear once; the ten largest clones hold under 2%.

The receptor was derived from a woman in her twenties or thirties who had been exposed to COVID-19. The gene calls are TRBV6-5 and TRBJ2-1, with 7 nucleotides matching TRBD1. Sequences were obtained from PBMCs or T cells enriched from blood (not recorded which). The CDR3 DNA sequence: TGTGCCAGCAGTCCCGGGACAGCCCGCCTGGTAGAGCAGTTCTTC. Amino acids: CASSPGTARLVEQFF.